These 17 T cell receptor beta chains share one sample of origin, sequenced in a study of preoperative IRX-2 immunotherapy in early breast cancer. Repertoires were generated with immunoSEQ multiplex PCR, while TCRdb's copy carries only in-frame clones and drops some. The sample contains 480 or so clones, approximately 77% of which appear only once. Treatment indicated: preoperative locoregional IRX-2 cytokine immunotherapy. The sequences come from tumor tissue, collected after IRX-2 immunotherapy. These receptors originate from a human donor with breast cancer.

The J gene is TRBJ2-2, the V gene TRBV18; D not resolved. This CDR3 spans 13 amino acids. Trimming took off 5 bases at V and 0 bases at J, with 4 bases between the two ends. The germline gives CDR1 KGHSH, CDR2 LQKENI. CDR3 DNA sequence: TGTGCCAGCTCAAACGCGAACACCGGGGAGCTGTTTTTT. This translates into CASSNANTGELFF.

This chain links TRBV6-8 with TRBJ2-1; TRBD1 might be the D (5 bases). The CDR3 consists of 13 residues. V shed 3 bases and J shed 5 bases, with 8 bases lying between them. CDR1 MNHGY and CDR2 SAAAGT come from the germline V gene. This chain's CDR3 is CASSYRQNNEQFF. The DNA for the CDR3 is TGTGCCAGCAGTTATCGACAGAACAATGAGCAGTTCTTC.

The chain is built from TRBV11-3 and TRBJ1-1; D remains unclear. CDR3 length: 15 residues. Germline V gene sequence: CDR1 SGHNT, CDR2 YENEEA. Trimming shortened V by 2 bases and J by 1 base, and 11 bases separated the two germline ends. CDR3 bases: TGTGCCAGCAGCTTAAACCCGAGTCAGAACACTGAAGCTTTCTTT. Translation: CASSLNPSQNTEAFF.

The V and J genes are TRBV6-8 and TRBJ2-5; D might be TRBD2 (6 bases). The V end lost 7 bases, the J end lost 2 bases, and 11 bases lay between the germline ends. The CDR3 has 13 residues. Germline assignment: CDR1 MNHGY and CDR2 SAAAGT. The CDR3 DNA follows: TGTGCCAGCACGAGGACTATTCAAGAGACCCAGTACTTC. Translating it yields CASTRTIQETQYF.

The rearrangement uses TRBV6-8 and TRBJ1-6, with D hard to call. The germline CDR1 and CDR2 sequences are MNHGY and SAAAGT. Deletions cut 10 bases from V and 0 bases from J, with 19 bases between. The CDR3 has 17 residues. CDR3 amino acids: CAMSPDPRSSYNSPLHF. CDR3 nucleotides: TGTGCCATGAGCCCTGACCCTCGGAGCTCCTATAATTCACCCCTCCACTTT.

CDR3 DNA sequence: TGTGCTAGTGGTTCCTCCGAACTTCCACAGGAGACTAATGAAAAACTGTTTTTT. Protein: CASGSSELPQETNEKLFF. The V and J genes are TRBV12-5 and TRBJ1-4; a possible D gene is TRBD1 (5 bases). The V gene's germline CDR1 is LGHNT and CDR2 FRNRAP. There are 18 residues in the CDR3. V was trimmed by 4 bases and J by 2 bases, leaving 20 bases between them.

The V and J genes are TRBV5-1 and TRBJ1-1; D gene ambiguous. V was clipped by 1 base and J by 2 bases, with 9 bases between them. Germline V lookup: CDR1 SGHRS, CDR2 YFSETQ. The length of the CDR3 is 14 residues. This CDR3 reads CASSLSPGNTEAFF. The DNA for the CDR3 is TGCGCCAGCAGCTTGTCCCCGGGAAACACTGAAGCTTTCTTT.

The CDR3 DNA reads as TGTGCCAGCTTCGGGATTAACTATGGCTACACCTTC. It encodes CASFGINYGYTF. The chain combines TRBV6-8 with TRBJ1-2; no clear D gene. Trimming stripped 8 bases from V and 1 base from J, with 8 bases between. The CDR3 is 12 amino acids. Germline CDR1 reads MNHGY; CDR2 reads SAAAGT.

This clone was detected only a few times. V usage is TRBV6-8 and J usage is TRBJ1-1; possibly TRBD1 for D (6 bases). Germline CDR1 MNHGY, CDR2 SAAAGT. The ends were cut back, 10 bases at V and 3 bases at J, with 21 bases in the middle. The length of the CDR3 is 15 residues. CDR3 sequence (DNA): TGTGCCACATACAGGGTCAGGGCGACTTACACTGAAGCTTTCTTT. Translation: CATYRVRATYTEAFF.

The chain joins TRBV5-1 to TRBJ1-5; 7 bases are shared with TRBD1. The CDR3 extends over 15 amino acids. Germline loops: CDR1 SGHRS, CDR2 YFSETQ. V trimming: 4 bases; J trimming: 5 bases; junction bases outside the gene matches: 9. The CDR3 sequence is CASSVTGPSDQPQHF. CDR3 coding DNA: TGCGCCAGCAGCGTGACAGGGCCCTCCGATCAGCCCCAGCATTTT.

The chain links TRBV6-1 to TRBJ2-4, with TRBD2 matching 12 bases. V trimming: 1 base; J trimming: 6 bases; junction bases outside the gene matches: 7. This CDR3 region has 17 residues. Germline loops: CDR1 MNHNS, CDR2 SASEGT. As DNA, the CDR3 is TGTGCCAGCAGTGAAGATCCTAGCGGGAGGGCGAGAAACATTCAGTACTTC. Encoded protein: CASSEDPSGRARNIQYF.

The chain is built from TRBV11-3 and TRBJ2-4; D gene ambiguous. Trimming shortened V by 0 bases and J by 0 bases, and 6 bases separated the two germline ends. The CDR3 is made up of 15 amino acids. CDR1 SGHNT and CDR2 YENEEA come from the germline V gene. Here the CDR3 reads CASSLEWGAKNIQYF. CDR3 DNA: TGTGCCAGCAGCTTAGAGTGGGGAGCCAAAAACATTCAGTACTTC.

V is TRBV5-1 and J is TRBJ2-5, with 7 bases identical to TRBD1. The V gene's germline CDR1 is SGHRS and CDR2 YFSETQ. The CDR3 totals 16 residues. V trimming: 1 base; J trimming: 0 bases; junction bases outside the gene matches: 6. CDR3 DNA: TGCGCCAGCAGCTTGAGGGGGCCCGGGTACCAAGAGACCCAGTACTTC. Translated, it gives CASSLRGPGYQETQYF.

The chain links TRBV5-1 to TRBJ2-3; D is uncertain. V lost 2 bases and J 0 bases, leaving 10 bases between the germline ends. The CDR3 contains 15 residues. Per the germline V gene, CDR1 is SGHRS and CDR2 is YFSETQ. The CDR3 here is CASSFGDPSTDTQYF. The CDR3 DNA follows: TGCGCCAGCAGCTTTGGCGACCCTAGCACAGATACGCAGTATTTT.

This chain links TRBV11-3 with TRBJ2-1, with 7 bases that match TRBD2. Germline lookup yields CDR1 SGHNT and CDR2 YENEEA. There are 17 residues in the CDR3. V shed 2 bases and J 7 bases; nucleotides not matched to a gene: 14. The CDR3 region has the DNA TGTGCCAGCAGCTTACGTATCGGTGCGGGAGTAGGGAATGAGCAGTTCTTC. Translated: CASSLRIGAGVGNEQFF.

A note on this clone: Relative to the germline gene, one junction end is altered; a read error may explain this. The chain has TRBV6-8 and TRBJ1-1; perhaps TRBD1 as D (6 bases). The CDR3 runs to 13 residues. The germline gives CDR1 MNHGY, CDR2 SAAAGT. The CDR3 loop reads CAISAAGATEAFF. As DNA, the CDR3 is TGTGCCATCAGTGCGGCAGGGGCCACTGAAGCTTTCTTT.

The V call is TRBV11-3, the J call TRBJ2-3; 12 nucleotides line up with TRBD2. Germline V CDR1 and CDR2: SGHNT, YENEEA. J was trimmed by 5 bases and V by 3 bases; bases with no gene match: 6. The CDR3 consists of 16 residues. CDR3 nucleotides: TGTGCCAGCAGCTTGGAACTAGCGGGGGGTAGAGATACGCAGTATTTT. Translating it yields CASSLELAGGRDTQYF.